These 10 T cell receptor beta chains originate from one sample sequenced in a study of blood T cell repertoires in COVID-19. Assay used: immunoSEQ multiplex PCR; TCRdb lists only in-frame clones, some missing. The sample holds 200,000 to 250,000 clones, 83% seen once. The sample consisted of PBMCs or T cells enriched from blood (not recorded which). These receptors originate from a woman between 50 and 59 years old who had been exposed to COVID-19.

CDR3 sequence: CASSLDSMNTEAFF. The CDR3 coding sequence is TGTGCCAGCAGTTTGGACAGCATGAACACTGAAGCTTTCTTT. This chain links TRBV7-9 with TRBJ1-1; TRBD1 might be the D (6 bases). The CDR3 is 14 amino acids. Germline CDR1 SEHNR, CDR2 FQNEAQ (reference sequence). V lost 6 bases to trimming and J lost 0 bases, with 11 bases between them. Using reference TRBV7-9 and TRBJ1-1 for the parts outside the CDR3, the full variable domain is DTGVSQNPRHKITKRGQNVTFRCDPISEHNRLYWYRQTLGQGPEFLTYFQNEAQLEKSRLLSDRFSAERPKGSFSTLEIQRTEQGDSAMYLCASSLDSMNTEAFFGQGTRLTVV.

V is TRBV7-2 and J is TRBJ1-2, with unresolved D. V dropped 6 bases and J dropped 7 bases, with 9 bases sitting between them. The germline V gene has CDR1 SGHTA and CDR2 FQGNSA. The CDR3 is 11 amino acids. CDR3 amino acids: CASRSGGGYTF. DNA of the CDR3: TGTGCCAGCAGATCGGGTGGTGGCTACACCTTC.

The V and J genes are TRBV5-8 and TRBJ1-2; D gene uncertain. The CDR3 loop spans 14 amino acids. CDR1 and CDR2 from the germline V gene are SGHTS and YDEGEE. Trimming cost V 0 bases and J 8 bases, with 14 bases left between them. The CDR3 reads CASSLESRGRGYTF. The CDR3 bases are TGTGCCAGCAGCTTGGAATCGCGGGGAAGGGGCTACACCTTC.

In this sample, this clone turned up once. The V call is TRBV9, the J call TRBJ2-3; possible D gene TRBD2, 5 bases. V was trimmed by 0 bases and J by 2 bases, leaving 10 bases between them. The CDR3 loop spans 15 amino acids. Germline CDR1 and CDR2: SGDLS and YYNGEE. CDR3 DNA: TGTGCCAGCAGCGTAGGTTGGGAGCTCACAGATACGCAGTATTTT. This translates into CASSVGWELTDTQYF.

In its sample, this clone was seen a few times. This chain links TRBV19 with TRBJ1-2; the D is unclear. Germline V gene lookup returns CDR1 LNHDA and CDR2 SQIVND (reference sequence). The CDR3 sequence is 16 residues long. V gave up 6 bases and J gave up 0 bases, with 17 bases separating them. The CDR3 protein is CASSPTGTGSNYGYTF. In DNA form, the CDR3 reads TGTGCCAGTAGCCCGACCGGCACGGGGTCTAACTATGGCTACACCTTC.

V and J are TRBV11-2 and TRBJ1-1; TRBD1 matches 11 bases. Germline V CDR1 and CDR2: SGHAT, FQNNGV. CDR3 length: 15 amino acids. Trimming at V came to 1 base and at J to 6 bases, leaving 4 bases not matched to a gene. CDR3 loop: CASSLVGQGGAEAFF. CDR3 nucleotide sequence: TGTGCCAGCAGCTTAGTGGGACAGGGGGGCGCTGAAGCTTTCTTT.

The rearrangement links TRBV27 to TRBJ2-5; D is uncertain. V lost 6 bases, J lost 0 bases, and 11 bases lay in between. The CDR3 consists of 14 residues. Germline-derived CDR1 and CDR2 are MNHEY and SMNVEV (reference sequence). DNA for the CDR3: TGTGCCAGCAGACCCCTGGGCAACCAAGAGACCCAGTACTTC. Amino acid sequence: CASRPLGNQETQYF.

The chain has TRBV3-1 (or the pseudogene TRBV3-2) and TRBJ2-1, with TRBD2 as a possible D gene (6 bases). Germline V gives CDR1 LGHDT, CDR2 YNNKEL (reference sequence). V lost 3 bases, J lost 10 bases, and 10 bases lay in between. CDR3 length: 12 residues. The CDR3 sequence is CASSHVGGEQFF. The CDR3 DNA reads TGTGCCAGCAGCCATGTGGGAGGCGAGCAGTTCTTC.

V gene TRBV5-1 combines with J gene TRBJ1-1, with a weak D call TRBD1 (5 bases). The CDR3 extends over 16 amino acids. V lost 4 bases and J 0 bases, leaving 16 bases between the germline ends. CDR1 and CDR2 from the germline V gene are SGHRS and YFSETQ. The CDR3, as DNA: TGCGCCAGCAGCCCCCCCACCAGGGAAATGAACACTGAAGCTTTCTTT. This gives the protein CASSPPTREMNTEAFF.

V gene TRBV3-1 (or the pseudogene TRBV3-2) combines with J gene TRBJ2-1; 10 nucleotides line up with TRBD2. The CDR3 spans 17 residues. Germline-derived CDR1 and CDR2 are LGHDT and YNNKEL (reference sequence). V shed 1 base, J shed 5 bases, and the junction held 8 bases outside the gene matches. The CDR3 region has the DNA TGTGCCAGCAGCCAAGTCCTCAGCGGGGGGGCCGACAATGAGCAGTTCTTC. Translation: CASSQVLSGGADNEQFF.